What follows describes a single T cell receptor (beta chain). Original analysis: For nucleated cells, counts were estimated from reference gene primer amplification. Assay: immunoSEQ multiplex PCR; the TCRdb copy retains only in-frame clones and omits some. For V, J and clone size, that table is used; D and trimming come from the DNA. The sample shows over 85,000 clones, 70% to 90% of them seen only once. This specimen belongs to a study of blood T cell repertoires in COVID-19. Study overall: COVID-19 samples from acute and convalescent phases originated in the United States, Italy and Spain. Nucleic acid was either cDNA or gDNA, and it came from T cells, B-cell-depleted T cells, or PBMCs.

Germline assignment: CDR1 LNHDA and CDR2 SQIVND (reference sequence). V trimming: 5 bases; J trimming: 3 bases; junction bases outside the gene matches: 6. The CDR3 is made up of 14 amino acids. The TCR comes from a man over 45 with active COVID-19. Sequenced sample: peripheral blood. J is TRBJ2-7 and V is TRBV19, with TRBD2 identical over 8 bases. CDR3 coding DNA: TGTGCCAGTAGTGGCGCGGGGGGCTACTACGAGCAGTACTTC. It encodes CASSGAGGYYEQYF.